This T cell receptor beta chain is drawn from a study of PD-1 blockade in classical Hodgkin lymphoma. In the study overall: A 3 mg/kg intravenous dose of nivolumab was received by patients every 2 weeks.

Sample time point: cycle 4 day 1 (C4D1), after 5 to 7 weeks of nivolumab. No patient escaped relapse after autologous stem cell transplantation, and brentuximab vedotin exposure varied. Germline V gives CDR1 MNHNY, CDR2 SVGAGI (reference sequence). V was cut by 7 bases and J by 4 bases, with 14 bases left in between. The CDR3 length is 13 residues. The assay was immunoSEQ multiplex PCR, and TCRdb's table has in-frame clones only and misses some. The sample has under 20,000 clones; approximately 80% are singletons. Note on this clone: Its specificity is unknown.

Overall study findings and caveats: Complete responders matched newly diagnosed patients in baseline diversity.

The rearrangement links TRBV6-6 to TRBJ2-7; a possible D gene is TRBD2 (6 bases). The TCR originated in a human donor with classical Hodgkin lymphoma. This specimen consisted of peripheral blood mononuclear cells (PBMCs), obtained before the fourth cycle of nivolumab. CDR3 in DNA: TGTGCCAGCACCCCAGGGACTTCGTACGAGCAGTACTTC. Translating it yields CASTPGTSYEQYF.